This record concerns one T cell receptor (beta chain) sequence. This sample is drawn from a study of patients and donors after allogeneic stem cell transplantation. Trimming cost V 4 bases and J 5 bases, with 9 bases left between them. The germline CDR1 and CDR2 sequences are MNHNY and SVGAGI (reference sequence). The CDR3 runs to 12 residues. TCRdb reprocessed the RT-PCR reads via MiXCR and lists one record per CDR3 protein. Of roughly 880,000 distinct CDR3 sequences in the sample, around 17% were seen once. V and J are TRBV6-6 and TRBJ2-7; D remains unclear. The source is a human donor who was either an allogeneic HSCT recipient or a stem cell or donor lymphocyte infusion donor (not recorded which). It is not recorded whose cells these are; they may come from a transplant donor. Sequenced: blood, either unsorted or a sorted T cell fraction (not recorded which). CDR3 residues: CASSFRANEQYF. CDR3 sequence (DNA): TGTGCCAGCAGTTTCAGAGCTAACGAGCAGTACTTC.